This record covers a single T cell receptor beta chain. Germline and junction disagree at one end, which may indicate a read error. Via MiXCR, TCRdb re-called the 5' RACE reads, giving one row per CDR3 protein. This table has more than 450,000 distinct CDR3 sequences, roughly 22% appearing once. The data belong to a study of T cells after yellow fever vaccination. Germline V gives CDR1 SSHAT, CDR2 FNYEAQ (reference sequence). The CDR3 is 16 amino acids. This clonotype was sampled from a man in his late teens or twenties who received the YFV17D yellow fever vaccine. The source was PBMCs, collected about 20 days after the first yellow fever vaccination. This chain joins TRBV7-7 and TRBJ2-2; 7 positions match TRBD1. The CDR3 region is CASSHSRDRNTGELFF. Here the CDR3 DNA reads TGTGCTAGCAGCCATTCGAGGGACAGGAACACCGGGGAGCTGTTTTTT. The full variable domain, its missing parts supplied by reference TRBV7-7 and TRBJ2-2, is GAGVSQSPRYKVTKRGQDVTLRCDPISSHATLYWYQQALGQGPEFLTYFNYEAQPDKSGLPSDRFSAERPEGSISTLTIQRTEQRDSAMYRCASSHSRDRNTGELFFGEGSRLTVL.